This T cell receptor (beta chain) was observed in a study of regulatory T cells in long-lasting Graves disease. Germline V gene lookup returns CDR1 SGHTA and CDR2 FQGNSA. CDR3 length equals 16 residues. Deletions cut 5 bases from V and 3 bases from J, with 18 bases between. Construction of TCR beta libraries relied on iRepertoire HTBI primers and on Arm-PCR targeting CDR3 regions. Per the original data handling: Sample data revealed under 75 TRBV and more than 13 TRBJ segments. One entry per CDR3 protein results from TCRdb running MiXCR on the multiplex PCR reads. None of the V and J calls come from the authors' own analysis; TCRdb made them. The sample contains around 400,000 distinct CDR3 sequences, around 11% of which appear only once. This clonotype was observed many times. Time point defined: newly diagnosed GD, antithyroid drugs for less than 3 months. The TCR library was made from RNA that had been extracted from PBMCs in TRIzol.

The sample was also linked to a second study, of T cells in Graves' hyperthyroidism and ophthalmopathy.

The receptor comes from a woman younger than 30 with Graves disease. V and J are TRBV7-2 and TRBJ2-3; the D gene could be TRBD1 or TRBD2 (5 bases each). The specimen comprised peripheral blood mononuclear cells (PBMCs), sampled at new diagnosis, from a patient treated with antithyroid drugs. CDR3 sequence: CASSPPLPGPTDTQYF. Written as DNA, the CDR3 is TGTGCCAGCAGCCCCCCCTTACCGGGGCCGACAGATACGCAGTATTTT. Drawing the rest from reference TRBV7-2 and TRBJ2-3, the complete variable domain is GAGVSQSPSNKVTEKGKDVELRCDPISGHTALYWYRQSLGQGLEFLIYFQGNSAPDKSGLPSDRFSAERTGGSVSTLTIQRTQQEDSAVYLCASSPPLPGPTDTQYFGPGTRLTVL.